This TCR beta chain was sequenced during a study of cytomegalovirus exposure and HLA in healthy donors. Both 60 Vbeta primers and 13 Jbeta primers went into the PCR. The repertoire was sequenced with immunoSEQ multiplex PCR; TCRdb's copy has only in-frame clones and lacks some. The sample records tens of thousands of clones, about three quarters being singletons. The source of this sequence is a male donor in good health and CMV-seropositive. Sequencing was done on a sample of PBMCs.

CDR3 residues: CSALRQGTSYEQYF. CDR3 DNA: TGCAGCGCCCTGAGACAGGGAACCTCCTACGAGCAGTACTTC. V and J are TRBV29-1 and TRBJ2-7; 7 nucleotides match TRBD1. J gave up 0 bases and V 7 bases, and 9 bases lay outside the gene matches. The CDR3 consists of 14 residues. Germline CDR1 is SQVTM and CDR2 is ANQGSEA.